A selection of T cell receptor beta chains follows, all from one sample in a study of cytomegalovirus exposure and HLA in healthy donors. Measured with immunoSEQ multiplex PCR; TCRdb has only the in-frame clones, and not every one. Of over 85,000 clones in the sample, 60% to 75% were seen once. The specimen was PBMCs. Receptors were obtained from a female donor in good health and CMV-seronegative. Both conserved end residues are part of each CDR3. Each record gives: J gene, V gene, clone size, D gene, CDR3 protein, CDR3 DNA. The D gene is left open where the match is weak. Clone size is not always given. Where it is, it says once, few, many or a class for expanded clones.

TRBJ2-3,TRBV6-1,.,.,CASSEGAGRTDTQYF,TGTGCCAGCAGTGAAGGGGCGGGACGGACAGATACGCAGTATTTT
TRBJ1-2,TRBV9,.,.,CASSVDTNYGYTF,TGTGCCAGCAGCGTAGACACAAACTATGGCTACACCTTC
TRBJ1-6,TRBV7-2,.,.,CASSYERVSVNSPLHF,TGTGCCAGCAGCTATGAGCGGGTATCCGTTAATTCACCCCTCCACTTT
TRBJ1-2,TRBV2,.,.,CASREDSTNYGYTF,TGTGCCAGCAGGGAGGACAGTACTAACTATGGCTACACCTTC
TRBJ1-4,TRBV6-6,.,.,CASRSGLGGNVEKLFF,TGTGCCAGCAGGTCGGGGTTGGGGGGGAATGTTGAAAAACTGTTTTTT
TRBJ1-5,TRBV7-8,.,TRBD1,CASSLIGTGGASNQPQHF,TGTGCCAGCAGCTTAATCGGGACAGGGGGCGCGAGCAATCAGCCCCAGCATTTT
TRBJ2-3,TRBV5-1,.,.,CASSTGLDLSTDTQYF,TGCGCCAGCAGTACCGGACTTGATCTTAGCACAGATACGCAGTATTTT
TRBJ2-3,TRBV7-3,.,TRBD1,CASSDGTGSTDTQYF,TGTGCCAGCAGCGACGGGACAGGATCCACAGATACGCAGTATTTT
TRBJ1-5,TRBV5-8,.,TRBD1,CASSRGTGDQPQHF,TGTGCCAGCAGCCGAGGGACAGGGGATCAGCCCCAGCATTTT
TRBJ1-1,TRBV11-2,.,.,CASTAGGATEAFF,TGTGCCAGCACAGCCGGGGGTGCCACTGAAGCTTTCTTT
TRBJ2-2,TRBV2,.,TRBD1,CASSETGTGNPGELFF,TGTGCCAGCAGTGAAACCGGGACAGGGAACCCCGGGGAGCTGTTTTTT
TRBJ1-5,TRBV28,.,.,CASSLAGQPQHF,TGTGCCAGCAGTTTGGCAGGACAGCCCCAGCATTTT
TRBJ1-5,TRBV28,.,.,CASDFIRETGNQPQHF,TGTGCCTCAGATTTTATCAGGGAAACCGGCAATCAGCCCCAGCATTTT
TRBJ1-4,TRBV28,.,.,CASSDGGSNEKLFF,TGTGCCAGCAGTGACGGGGGATCTAATGAAAAACTGTTTTTT
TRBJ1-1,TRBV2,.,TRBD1,CASRLQGWAFF,TGTGCCAGCAGGCTACAGGGGTGGGCTTTCTTT
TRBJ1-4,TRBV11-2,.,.,CASSAKARNEKLFF,TGTGCCAGCAGCGCTAAAGCCAGGAATGAAAAACTGTTTTTT
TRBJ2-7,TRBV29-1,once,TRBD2,CSVALTSAPGEQYF,TGCAGCGTTGCTCTGACTAGCGCCCCTGGGGAGCAGTACTTC
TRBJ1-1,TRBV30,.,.,CAWLPLLGGRTTPFF,TGTGCCTGGCTGCCCCTCCTCGGAGGCAGGACTACCCCTTTCTTT
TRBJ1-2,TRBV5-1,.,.,CASSLEGRYGYTF,TGCGCCAGCAGCTTGGAGGGGAGGTATGGCTACACCTTC
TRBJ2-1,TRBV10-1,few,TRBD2,CATSAGANNEQFF,TGCGCCACCTCAGCGGGGGCCAACAATGAGCAGTTCTTC
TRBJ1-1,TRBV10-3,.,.,CAIRAASTEAFF,TGTGCCATCAGAGCCGCTAGCACTGAAGCTTTCTTT
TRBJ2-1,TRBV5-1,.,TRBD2,CASSFGLDLNEQFF,TGCGCCAGCAGCTTTGGACTAGACCTGAATGAGCAGTTCTTC
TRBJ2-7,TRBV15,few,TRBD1,CATSTGTVRYEQYF,TGTGCCACCAGTACCGGGACAGTCCGATACGAGCAGTACTTC
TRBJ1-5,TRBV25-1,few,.,CASREGGRGDQPQHF,TGTGCCAGCAGAGAAGGGGGGAGGGGAGATCAGCCCCAGCATTTT
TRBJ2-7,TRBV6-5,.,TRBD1,CASSRTGGEDYEQYF,TGTGCCAGCAGCAGGACAGGGGGAGAGGACTACGAGCAGTACTTC
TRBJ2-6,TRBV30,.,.,CAWSVTGTNSGANVLTF,TGTGCCTGGAGTGTAACAGGGACGAACTCTGGGGCCAACGTCCTGACTTTC
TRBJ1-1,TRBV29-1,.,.,CSVEGQENTEAFF,TGCAGCGTTGAGGGACAAGAGAACACTGAAGCTTTCTTT
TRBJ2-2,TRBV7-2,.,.,CASSFRGRELFF,TGTGCCAGCAGCTTTAGGGGCAGGGAGCTGTTTTTT
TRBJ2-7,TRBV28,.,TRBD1,CASSWTGGDPYEQYF,TGTGCCAGCAGCTGGACAGGGGGGGATCCCTACGAGCAGTACTTC
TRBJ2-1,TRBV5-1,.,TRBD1,CASSLAGQQIHEQFF,TGCGCCAGCAGCTTGGCGGGACAGCAAATCCATGAGCAGTTCTTC
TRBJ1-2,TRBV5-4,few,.,CASSLEINDKYGYTF,TGTGCCAGCAGCTTGGAAATCAATGACAAATATGGCTACACCTTC
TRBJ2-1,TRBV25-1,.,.,CASMQPQGAYNEQFF,TGTGCCAGCATGCAGCCCCAGGGCGCCTACAATGAGCAGTTCTTC
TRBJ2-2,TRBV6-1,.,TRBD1,CASSEEGGREVEELFF,TGTGCCAGCAGTGAGGAAGGGGGCAGGGAAGTAGAGGAGCTGTTTTTT
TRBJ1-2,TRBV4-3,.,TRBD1,CASSQDPTTGGGYTF,TGCGCCAGCAGCCAAGACCCCACGACAGGGGGTGGCTACACCTTC
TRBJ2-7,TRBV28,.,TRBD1,CASSSQTGGTYEQYF,TGTGCCAGCAGTTCTCAGACAGGGGGGACCTACGAGCAGTACTTC
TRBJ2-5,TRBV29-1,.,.,CSVATGGRKEKTQYF,TGCAGCGTTGCCACTGGGGGCAGGAAGGAAAAGACCCAGTACTTC
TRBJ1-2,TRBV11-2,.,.,CASSSSPELSYGYTF,TGTGCCAGCAGCTCCTCGCCCGAGTTGTCCTATGGCTACACCTTC
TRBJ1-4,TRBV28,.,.,CASSSVWVPTGEKLFF,TGTGCCAGCAGCTCTGTCTGGGTACCGACGGGGGAAAAACTGTTTTTT
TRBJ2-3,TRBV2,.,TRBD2,CASTGTSGSTDTQYF,TGTGCCAGCACGGGGACTAGCGGTAGCACAGATACGCAGTATTTT
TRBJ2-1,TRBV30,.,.,CAWSVRGGLLHEQFF,TGTGCCTGGAGTGTAAGAGGAGGTCTTCTCCATGAGCAGTTCTTC